Below are 30 T cell receptor beta chains sequenced from a single sample in a study of vaccination effects on CD4 cells after COVID-19. Method: immunoSEQ multiplex PCR; TCRdb's copy keeps in-frame clones and lacks some. The sample consists of some 69,000 clones, roughly 79% of them appearing once. For these TCRs, the target antigens are not known. Before any sequencing was done, the ViraFEST assay used viral peptide pools to expand antigen-specific CD4+ T cells. Subsequent to approximately 11 days of culture, CD4+ T cells were isolated. The study found no prior SARS-CoV-2 infection in the vaccine recipients, who tested negative for nucleocapsid antibodies. Material: CD4+ T cells from PBMCs cultured with HCoV-NL63 spike peptides, obtained before COVID-19 vaccination. The receptor source for this set is a human donor who received a COVID-19 vaccine.

This clone has only a few counts. One end of the junction is discordant with germline, which a read error may explain. The chain carries TRBV3-1 (or the pseudogene TRBV3-2) and TRBJ1-1; 9 bases line up with TRBD1. The CDR3 runs 14 residues. Germline V gene lookup returns CDR1 LGHDT and CDR2 YNNKEL (reference sequence). CDR3 protein: CASSPSGQGSLGIF. As DNA, the CDR3 is TGTGCCAGCAGCCCTTCAGGACAGGGGAGTCTCGGGATCTTT.

This chain uses TRBV5-6 with TRBJ2-1, with TRBD2 identical over 9 bases. CDR3 size: 15 residues. V gave up 4 bases and J gave up 9 bases; unmatched junction bases: 11. Germline CDR1 SGHDT, CDR2 YYEEEE. CDR3 nucleotide sequence: TGTGCCAGCAGCCCCCGCGGGGGGGCATGGGGTGAGCAGTTCTTC. It codes for CASSPRGGAWGEQFF.

The rearrangement joins TRBV7-9 to TRBJ2-5, with D perhaps matching TRBD1 (6 bases). Germline V gene data show CDR1 as SEHNR and CDR2 as FQNEAQ (reference sequence). With 7 bases removed from V and 5 bases from J, the gap between germline ends came to 20 bases. The CDR3 contains 15 residues. CDR3 residues: CASTRGSSGEETQYF. The DNA for the CDR3 is TGTGCCAGCACCAGGGGTTCTTCAGGGGAGGAGACCCAGTACTTC.

This chain links TRBV5-1 with TRBJ2-5; D is perhaps TRBD1 (8 bases). Germline V gives CDR1 SGHRS, CDR2 YFSETQ. The V end lost 4 bases, the J end lost 5 bases, and 21 bases lay between the germline ends. The CDR3 runs 16 residues. Written as DNA, the CDR3 is TGCGCCAGCAGCCGAGATGGACAGGGAGGGGAGGAGACCCAGTACTTC. Translated, it gives CASSRDGQGGEETQYF.

Only one count was recorded for this clone. The chain carries TRBV2 and TRBJ2-5; no reliable D call. CDR1 and CDR2 from the germline V gene are SNHLY and FYNNEI. V was trimmed by 6 bases and J by 2 bases, leaving 10 bases between them. The CDR3 totals 13 residues. The CDR3, as DNA: TGTGCCAGCAGAAAGACGGGTCAAGAGACCCAGTACTTC. The encoded protein is CASRKTGQETQYF.

The count of this clone is one. The chain links TRBV19 to TRBJ1-4; D might be TRBD1 (5 bases). The CDR3 has 15 amino acids. V shed 3 bases and J shed 8 bases, with 16 bases lying between them. The germline V gene has CDR1 LNHDA and CDR2 SQIVND (reference sequence). CDR3 coding DNA: TGTGCCAGTAGTATTGGGACCGATTCGGACGAAAAACTGTTTTTT. Protein product: CASSIGTDSDEKLFF.

This chain links TRBV4-1 with TRBJ2-7; possible D gene TRBD1, 6 bases. This CDR3 is 15 amino acids long. The germline gives CDR1 MGHRA, CDR2 YSYEKL. V lost 4 bases and J 1 base, leaving 14 bases between the germline ends. The CDR3 loop is CASSPTGTLSYEQYV. CDR3 coding DNA: TGCGCCAGCAGCCCGACCGGGACACTTTCCTACGAGCAGTACGTC.

The V and J genes are TRBV9 and TRBJ2-4; 11 positions agree with TRBD2. Germline V gene data show CDR1 as SGDLS and CDR2 as YYNGEE. J gave up 1 base and V 0 bases, and 9 bases lay outside the gene matches. The CDR3 totals 19 residues. The CDR3 DNA is TGTGCCAGCAGCGTAGCGGCTAGCGGGGGGCTTGGGGCCAAAAACATTCAGTACTTC. As protein: CASSVAASGGLGAKNIQYF.

V and J are TRBV2 and TRBJ1-4; no clear D gene. V was clipped by 4 bases and J by 0 bases, with 9 bases between them. The CDR3 is 15 residues long. Looked up from germline, CDR1 is SNHLY and CDR2 is FYNNEI. DNA for the CDR3: TGTGCCAGCAGTGGTCCGGGCCCAACTAATGAAAAACTGTTTTTT. This codes for CASSGPGPTNEKLFF.

CDR3: CASNPGSSYGYTF. For the CDR3, the DNA is TGTGCCAGCAACCCGGGATCCTCCTATGGCTACACCTTC. The chain recombines TRBV9 with TRBJ1-2, with D unclear. Germline-derived CDR1 and CDR2 are SGDLS and YYNGEE. The CDR3 length is 13 residues. Trimming took 6 bases from V and 4 from J, leaving 13 bases between them.

V and J are TRBV11-1 and TRBJ2-1, with D possibly matching TRBD2 (6 bases). V was trimmed by 8 bases and J by 3 bases, leaving 14 bases between them. Looked up from germline, CDR1 is SGHAT and CDR2 is FQDESV (reference sequence). The CDR3 runs to 14 residues. CDR3 in amino acids: CASRPGGIYNEQFF. DNA for the CDR3: TGTGCCAGCCGTCCGGGCGGGATCTACAATGAGCAGTTCTTC.

The table lists this clone with a few counts. This sequence joins TRBV5-1 and TRBJ1-2; D might be TRBD1 (6 bases). Germline CDR1 and CDR2: SGHRS and YFSETQ. V was pared by 4 bases and J by 7 bases, with 14 bases between. The CDR3 loop spans 13 amino acids. The DNA of the CDR3 is TGCGCCAGCAGCAGGGAAACAGGGTTTGGCTACACCTTC. Amino acid sequence: CASSRETGFGYTF.

The V and J genes are TRBV11-2 and TRBJ2-3; possible D gene TRBD1, 5 bases. The ends were cut back, 3 bases at V and 2 bases at J, with 12 bases in the middle. This CDR3 has 15 residues. Germline V CDR1 and CDR2: SGHAT, FQNNGV. Written as DNA, the CDR3 is TGTGCCAGCAGCTTTCCAGGGCCTTACACAGATACGCAGTATTTT. It codes for CASSFPGPYTDTQYF.

The chain links TRBV9 to TRBJ2-1, with TRBD1 identical over 7 bases. Germline trimming cut 3 bases from V and 7 bases from J; bases unmatched to any gene: 4. CDR1 is SGDLS and CDR2 is YYNGEE in the germline V gene. This CDR3 has 13 residues. CDR3 protein: CASSATGWNEQFF. In nucleotides, the CDR3 is TGTGCCAGCAGCGCGACAGGGTGGAATGAGCAGTTCTTC.

This clone has a single count. J is TRBJ2-7 and V is TRBV19; unclear D gene. The ends were cut back, 3 bases at V and 0 bases at J, with 15 bases in the middle. The germline V gene encodes CDR1 LNHDA and CDR2 SQIVND (reference sequence). The CDR3 has 16 amino acids. The CDR3 region is CASSIGPGSSSYEQYV. The DNA for the CDR3 is TGTGCCAGTAGTATCGGACCGGGTTCTAGCTCCTACGAGCAGTACGTC.

This chain uses TRBV7-7 with TRBJ2-5, with D perhaps matching TRBD2 (5 bases). CDR1 and CDR2 from the germline V gene are SSHAT and FNYEAQ (reference sequence). The CDR3 consists of 14 residues. V gave up 5 bases and J gave up 2 bases, with 12 bases separating them. This chain's CDR3 is CASSPLGRQETQYF. CDR3 DNA: TGTGCCAGCAGCCCACTAGGACGGCAAGAGACCCAGTACTTC.

The chain recombines TRBV7-7 with TRBJ2-5; 13 bases line up with TRBD2. The CDR3 runs to 16 residues. Germline V lookup: CDR1 SSHAT, CDR2 FNYEAQ (reference sequence). V lost 1 base, J lost 2 bases, and 1 base stayed unmatched. CDR3 bases: TGTGCCAGCAGCTTAGGACTAGCGGGGGGACAAGAGACCCAGTACTTC. Its protein product is CASSLGLAGGQETQYF.

DNA of the CDR3: TGTGCTAGTGGTCCGGGACAGAACTATAATTCACCCCTCCACTTT. Its translation: CASGPGQNYNSPLHF. This chain joins TRBV12-5 and TRBJ1-6; the match to TRBD1 covers 7 bases. Trimming cost V 5 bases and J 3 bases; bases outside gene matches: 4. CDR1 and CDR2 from the germline V gene are LGHNT and FRNRAP. The CDR3 contains 15 residues.

The chain combines TRBV18 with TRBJ2-3; D might be TRBD1 (6 bases). The CDR3 contains 16 residues. V lost 2 bases and J 2 bases, leaving 14 bases between the germline ends. Germline V CDR1 and CDR2: KGHSH, LQKENI. DNA for the CDR3: TGTGCCAGCTCACCAAGGGGGTCCACATCCACAGATACGCAGTATTTT. Its protein product is CASSPRGSTSTDTQYF.

This clone occurred a few times. This chain uses TRBV7-8 with TRBJ1-2, with TRBD1 as a possible D gene (5 bases). Between the trimmed V and J ends, which lost 1 base and 4 bases, there was a span of 7 bases. The CDR3 has 13 amino acids. The germline CDR1 and CDR2 sequences are SGHVS and FQNEAQ. The CDR3 sequence: CASSLDRLYGYTF. For the CDR3, the DNA is TGTGCCAGCAGCTTAGACAGGCTCTATGGCTACACCTTC.

CDR3 DNA sequence: TGTGCCAGCAGTGCATCCAGGGGGCGAGAGACCCAGTACTTC. Its translation is CASSASRGRETQYF. This rearrangement joins TRBV2 to TRBJ2-5; 8 bases line up with TRBD1. This CDR3 has 14 amino acids. CDR1 and CDR2 from the germline V gene are SNHLY and FYNNEI. The junction had 5 bases not matched to a gene; V was cut back by 4 bases and J by 4 bases.

This clone occurred once. The V gene is TRBV24-1, the J gene TRBJ2-2; 10 bases match TRBD1. V was pared by 4 bases and J by 4 bases, with 5 bases of the junction left unmatched. The germline gives CDR1 KGHDR, CDR2 SFDVKD. This CDR3 is built from 16 residues. The DNA of the CDR3 is TGTGCCACCAGTGACCGGACAGGGGGTAGCACCGGGGAGCTGTTTTTT. Protein product: CATSDRTGGSTGELFF.

The chain has TRBV7-9 and TRBJ1-1; D not resolved. CDR3 size: 13 residues. Germline CDR1 reads SEHNR; CDR2 reads FQNEAQ (reference sequence). Trimming shortened V by 3 bases and J by 1 base, and 6 bases separated the two germline ends. The chain's CDR3 is CASSFSRNTEAFF. CDR3 nucleotides: TGTGCCAGCAGCTTCTCCAGGAACACTGAAGCTTTCTTT.

The chain has TRBV5-4 and TRBJ2-2; D is possibly TRBD1 or TRBD2 (5 bases each). The CDR3 extends over 16 amino acids. Germline assignment: CDR1 SGHNT and CDR2 YYREEE (reference sequence). Trimming took off 4 bases at V and 2 bases at J, with 15 bases between the two ends. In nucleotides, the CDR3 is TGTGCCAGCAGCCCTCCTCCAGGGAGTAACACCGGGGAGCTGTTTTTT. It is translated as CASSPPPGSNTGELFF.

The rearrangement links TRBV2 to TRBJ2-2; TRBD2 aligns across 7 bases. V trimming: 9 bases; J trimming: 7 bases; junction bases outside the gene matches: 5. CDR1 and CDR2 from the germline V gene are SNHLY and FYNNEI. The CDR3 is made up of 12 amino acids. CDR3 sequence: CASFGGFGELFF. The CDR3 DNA reads as TGTGCCAGTTTCGGGGGGTTCGGGGAGCTGTTTTTT. The variable domain in full, completed from reference TRBV2 and TRBJ2-2, reads EPEVTQTPSHQVTQMGQEVILRCVPISNHLYFYWYRQILGQKVEFLVSFYNNEISEKSEIFDDQFSVERPDGSNFTLKIRSTKLEDSAMYFCASFGGFGELFFGEGSRLTVL.

The chain links TRBV7-2 to TRBJ1-6; D is uncertain. Germline CDR1 SGHTA, CDR2 FQGNSA. Trimming left V 1 base short and J 12 bases short, with 10 bases between. CDR3 size: 13 residues. Here the CDR3 DNA reads TGTGCCAGCAGCTTAGAATATAGAGGACCCCTCCACTTT. This codes for CASSLEYRGPLHF. The full variable domain, with the rest looked up from reference TRBV7-2 and TRBJ1-6, is GAGVSQSPSNKVTEKGKDVELRCDPISGHTALYWYRQSLGQGLEFLIYFQGNSAPDKSGLPSDRFSAERTGGSVSTLTIQRTQQEDSAVYLCASSLEYRGPLHFGNGTRLTVT.

In this sample, this clone turned up a few times. The chain joins TRBV5-6 to TRBJ2-7; maybe TRBD1 (5 bases). The CDR3 totals 16 residues. The V end lost 4 bases, the J end lost 0 bases, and 17 bases lay between the germline ends. CDR1 and CDR2 (germline): SGHDT, YYEEEE. DNA of the CDR3: TGTGCCAGCAGCCCAAGGGCCAGCAGGGCCTCCTACGAGCAGTACGTC. Amino acid sequence: CASSPRASRASYEQYV.

V usage is TRBV2 and J usage is TRBJ2-5; D possibly corresponds to TRBD1 (6 bases). CDR3 length: 14 amino acids. Trimming removed 10 bases at V and 2 bases at J, with 17 bases between. Germline V CDR1 and CDR2: SNHLY, FYNNEI. CDR3 protein: CATNRDTVQETQYF. The CDR3 coding sequence is TGTGCCACAAACCGGGACACCGTACAAGAGACCCAGTACTTC.

The chain recombines TRBV24-1 with TRBJ1-2, with 7 bases that match TRBD1. Germline values: CDR1 KGHDR, CDR2 SFDVKD. With 9 bases clipped from V and 8 bases from J, the junction kept 11 bases outside the gene matches. This CDR3 spans 13 amino acids. For the CDR3, the DNA is TGTGCCACCGAGAGCCTGACAGGGACGGGCTACACCTTC. It translates to CATESLTGTGYTF.

This clone counts as large. J is TRBJ2-2 and V is TRBV3-1 (or the pseudogene TRBV3-2), with TRBD1 as a possible D gene (5 bases). The V end was cut by 3 bases, the J end by 2 bases, with 10 bases between. Germline CDR1 LGHDT, CDR2 YNNKEL (reference sequence). The CDR3 covers 15 residues. The CDR3 protein is CASSQQGSNTGELFF. CDR3 DNA: TGTGCCAGCAGCCAGCAGGGCTCCAACACCGGGGAGCTGTTTTTT.